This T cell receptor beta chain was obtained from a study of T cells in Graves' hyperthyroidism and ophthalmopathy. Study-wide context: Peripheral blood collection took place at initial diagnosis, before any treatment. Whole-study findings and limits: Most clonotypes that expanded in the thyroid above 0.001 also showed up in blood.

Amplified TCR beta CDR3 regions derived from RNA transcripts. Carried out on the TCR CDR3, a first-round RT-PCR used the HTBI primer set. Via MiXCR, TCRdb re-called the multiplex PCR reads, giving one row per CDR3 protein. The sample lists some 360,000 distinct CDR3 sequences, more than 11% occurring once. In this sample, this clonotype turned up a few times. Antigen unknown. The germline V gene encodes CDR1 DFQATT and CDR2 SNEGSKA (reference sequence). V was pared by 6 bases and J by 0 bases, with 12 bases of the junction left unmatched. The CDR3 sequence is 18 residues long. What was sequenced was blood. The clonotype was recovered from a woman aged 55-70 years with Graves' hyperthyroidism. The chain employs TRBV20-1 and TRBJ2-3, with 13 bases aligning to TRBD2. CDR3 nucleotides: TGCAGTGCCAGACTAGCGGGAGGAGTGTGGTATAGCACAGATACGCAGTATTTT. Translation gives CSARLAGGVWYSTDTQYF.